This T cell receptor (beta chain) appears in the sequencing data of a study of blood T cell repertoires in COVID-19. On the study more broadly: Nucleic acid was either cDNA or gDNA, and it came from T cells, B-cell-depleted T cells, or PBMCs.

Germline CDR1 is SGDLS and CDR2 is YYNGEE. This CDR3 is 14 amino acids long. Trimming pared 4 bases from V and 1 base from J, leaving 11 bases between. This clone was observed a few times. Clones were sequenced by immunoSEQ multiplex PCR, and TCRdb holds only the in-frame ones, with some missing. The sample holds a few hundred thousand clones, 70% to 90% seen once. The sequenced sample was peripheral blood. The rearrangement joins TRBV9 to TRBJ1-1; D is unresolved. The clonotype comes from a woman aged 25-40 years with active or convalescent COVID-19. Written as DNA, the CDR3 is TGTGCCAGCAGCCCCCATCGGGGGAACACTGAAGCTTTCTTT. The encoded protein is CASSPHRGNTEAFF.